The present entry profiles one T cell receptor beta chain with its context. Its antigen is not known. V was pared by 4 bases and J by 5 bases, with 13 bases between. CDR3 size: 14 residues. Germline CDR1 is SGHNT and CDR2 is YYREEE (reference sequence). The record originates from a study of T cells in tuberculosis. Findings and limits, study-wide: Active tuberculosis TCR-alpha repertoires lay closer to GMM-specific TCRs than IGRA-negative controls, suggesting clonal expansion. Cases with active tuberculosis were adults, while controls were adolescents.

Profiling relied on immunoSEQ multiplex PCR, and the TCRdb table lists in-frame clones only, not all of them. The sample shows about 33,000 clones, about 90% of them seen only once. Time point in this sample: new active TB diagnosis, blood taken before or within 7 days of starting treatment. Confirmation came from sputum smear and/or culture positivity for M. tuberculosis. The TCR originated in an adult with tuberculosis. Some clones in this sample may be carry-over from other donors' samples. The starting material was PBMCs, obtained at tuberculosis diagnosis. The V and J genes are TRBV5-4 and TRBJ2-1; a possible D gene is TRBD2 (6 bases). The CDR3 nucleotides read TGTGCCAGCAGCCAAGGTAGCGGAAACAATGAGCAGTTCTTC. It specifies CASSQGSGNNEQFF.